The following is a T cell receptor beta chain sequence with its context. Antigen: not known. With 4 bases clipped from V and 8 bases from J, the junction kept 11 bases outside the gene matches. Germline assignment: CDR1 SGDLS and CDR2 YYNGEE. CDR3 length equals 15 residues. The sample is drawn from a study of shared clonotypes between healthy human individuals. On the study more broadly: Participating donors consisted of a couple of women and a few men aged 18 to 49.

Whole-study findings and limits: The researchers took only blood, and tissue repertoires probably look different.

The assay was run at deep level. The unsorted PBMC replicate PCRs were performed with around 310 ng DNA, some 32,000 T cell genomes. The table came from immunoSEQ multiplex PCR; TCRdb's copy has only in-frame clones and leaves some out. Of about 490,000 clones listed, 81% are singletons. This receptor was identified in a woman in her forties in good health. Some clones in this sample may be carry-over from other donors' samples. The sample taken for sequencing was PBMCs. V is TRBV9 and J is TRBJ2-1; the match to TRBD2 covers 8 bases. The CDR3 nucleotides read TGTGCCAGCAGCACTAGCGGCCTGAGATTGGATGAGCAGTTCTTC. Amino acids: CASSTSGLRLDEQFF.